This is a list of T cell receptor beta chains from one sample in a study of type 1 regulatory T cells. Using its own MiXCR run on the reads, TCRdb lists one record per CDR3 protein. The sample has more than 20,000 distinct CDR3 sequences, around 70% seen once; the top ten hold less than 15%. These receptors have no known antigen. Material: cultured T cells, either the whole culture or a sorted T cell fraction (not recorded which). The receptors derive from a human donor in good health. The CDR3 runs from the conserved cysteine through the conserved F or W. The D gene is left open where the match is weak. Part of the rows lack a size; the others show once, few, many or a class for expanded clones.

V gene,D gene,clone size,J gene,CDR3 protein,CDR3 DNA
TRBV7-2,-,medium-sized,TRBJ1-5,CASSPGGGVWNQPQHF,TGTGCCAGCAGCCCCGGGGGGGGGGTTTGGAATCAGCCCCAGCATTTT
TRBV10-3,TRBD1,-,TRBJ1-5,CATGQDPGNQPQHF,TGTGCCACTGGACAGGACCCAGGCAATCAGCCCCAGCATTTT
TRBV27,-,-,TRBJ2-3,CASSSRTDTQYF,TGTGCCAGCAGCTCCCGCACAGATACGCAGTATTTT
TRBV10-3,TRBD2,-,TRBJ2-5,CAISESLAGVVETQYF,TGTGCCATCAGTGAGTCGTTAGCGGGGGTCGTGGAGACCCAGTACTTC
TRBV20-1,-,-,TRBJ1-4,CGGGQGGEKLFF,TGCGGAGGGGGGCAGGGAGGTGAAAAACTGTTTTTT
TRBV20-1,TRBD2,few,TRBJ2-1,CSAEGLAGGRLDEQFF,TGCAGTGCTGAGGGACTAGCGGGGGGACGGTTGGATGAGCAGTTCTTC
TRBV28,-,-,TRBJ1-5,CASSLISGNEPQHF,TGTGCCAGCAGTTTAATCTCCGGGAACGAGCCCCAGCATTTT
TRBV6-6,-,-,TRBJ1-3,CASSPRGLRGNTIYF,TGTGCCAGCAGTCCCAGGGGTCTCCGGGGAAACACCATATATTTT
TRBV7-9,-,-,TRBJ2-1,CASSQGLDEQFF,TGTGCCAGCAGTCAAGGGTTGGATGAGCAGTTCTTC
TRBV11-2,TRBD2,few,TRBJ2-1,CASSLWRGGREQFF,TGTGCCAGCAGCTTATGGCGGGGGGGCCGGGAGCAGTTCTTC
TRBV7-2,-,-,TRBJ2-1,CASSRTPRNEQFF,TGTGCCAGCAGCAGAACCCCCCGCAATGAGCAGTTCTTC
TRBV18,-,-,TRBJ1-4,CASSPLGGAEKLFF,TGTGCCAGCTCACCTCTAGGGGGGGCGGAAAAACTGTTTTTT
TRBV20-1,TRBD1,-,TRBJ1-6,CSADKPGQGNSPLHF,TGCAGTGCTGATAAACCGGGACAGGGGAATTCACCCCTCCACTTT
TRBV2,TRBD1,-,TRBJ2-7,CASSTQGAGYEQYF,TGTGCCAGCAGTACACAGGGGGCCGGCTACGAGCAGTACTTC
TRBV4-1,TRBD1,-,TRBJ1-5,CASSQDDRTGNQPQHF,TGCGCCAGCAGCCAAGATGATAGGACAGGGAATCAGCCCCAGCATTTT
TRBV28,TRBD2,-,TRBJ2-7,CASRATGGSSYEQYF,TGTGCCAGCAGAGCAACAGGCGGGAGCTCCTACGAGCAGTACTTC
TRBV14,-,-,TRBJ1-2,CASSQEQGLIYGYTF,TGTGCCAGCAGCCAAGAACAGGGCCTAATCTATGGCTACACCTTC
TRBV18,-,-,TRBJ1-3,CASSPIPGNTIYF,TGTGCCAGCTCCCCGATTCCCGGAAACACCATATATTTT
TRBV20-1,-,-,TRBJ2-1,CSARANGRNEQFF,TGCAGTGCTAGAGCCAACGGAAGGAATGAGCAGTTCTTC
TRBV7-9,-,-,TRBJ2-7,CASSPQSDEQYF,TGTGCCAGCAGCCCCCAATCCGACGAGCAGTACTTC
TRBV27,TRBD2,-,TRBJ2-7,CASSSLASGGFLEQYF,TGTGCCAGCAGTTCCCTCGCTAGCGGGGGGTTCCTCGAGCAGTACTTC
TRBV6-1,-,-,TRBJ1-4,CASSEANSYNEKLFF,TGTGCCAGCAGTGAAGCAAACAGTTATAATGAAAAACTGTTTTTT
TRBV6-6,TRBD1,-,TRBJ1-5,CASSYSWQGADNNQPQHF,TGTGCCAGCAGTTACTCGTGGCAGGGGGCTGATAATAATCAGCCCCAGCATTTT
TRBV6-1,TRBD2,few,TRBJ2-5,CASIVTSGGIQETQYF,TGTGCCAGCATTGTGACTAGCGGGGGGATCCAAGAGACCCAGTACTTC
TRBV12-3/TRBV12-4,-,-,TRBJ1-4,CASRSRGGLFF,TGTGCCAGCAGGAGCCGGGGGGGACTGTTTTTT
TRBV5-1,-,-,TRBJ1-1,CASSWMPRQAASEAFF,TGCGCCAGCAGCTGGATGCCTCGACAGGCAGCCTCTGAAGCTTTCTTT
TRBV27,-,-,TRBJ2-1,CASSLAGTLSYNEQFF,TGTGCCAGCAGTTTGGCCGGGACACTCTCCTACAATGAGCAGTTCTTC
TRBV19,-,-,TRBJ1-1,CASSSYIESTEAFF,TGTGCCAGTAGTTCGTACATAGAGAGCACTGAAGCTTTCTTT
TRBV2,-,-,TRBJ2-3,CASSVNSLITDTQYF,TGTGCCAGCAGTGTCAACAGTCTTATCACAGATACGCAGTATTTT
TRBV5-1,-,-,TRBJ1-2,CASSLSADYGYTF,TGCGCCAGCAGCTTGTCAGCGGACTATGGCTACACCTTC
TRBV7-9,TRBD1,-,TRBJ1-2,CASSVGTGARGYTF,TGTGCCAGCAGCGTTGGGACAGGGGCCCGGGGCTACACCTTC
TRBV4-1,-,once,TRBJ1-2,CASSPQLNQYGYTF,TGCGCCAGCAGCCCACAGCTCAACCAATATGGCTACACCTTC
TRBV6-2/TRBV6-3,-,-,TRBJ2-1,CASLPRRGYNEQFF,TGTGCCAGCTTACCTCGCCGGGGATACAATGAGCAGTTCTTC
TRBV12-3/TRBV12-4,-,medium-sized,TRBJ2-2,CASRFQGNTGELFF,TGTGCCAGCCGGTTTCAGGGTAACACCGGGGAGCTGTTTTTT
TRBV7-2,-,-,TRBJ2-5,CASSLGFGIREGQETQYF,TGTGCCAGCAGCTTAGGTTTCGGGATTAGAGAAGGCCAAGAGACCCAGTACTTC
TRBV24-1,-,-,TRBJ1-5,CATSDITVYEPQHF,TGTGCCACCAGTGATATAACTGTTTATGAGCCCCAGCATTTT
TRBV6-5,-,-,TRBJ1-2,CASRSGLAGYTF,TGTGCCAGCAGATCCGGCCTGGCCGGCTACACCTTC
TRBV20-1,TRBD1,-,TRBJ1-5,CSAPGQGSISNQPQHF,TGCAGTGCCCCCGGACAGGGATCGATATCCAATCAGCCCCAGCATTTT
TRBV7-9,TRBD1,once,TRBJ1-2,CASSLRQGYGYTF,TGTGCCAGCAGCTTAAGACAGGGGTATGGCTACACCTTC